These 23 T cell receptor beta chains were all obtained from the same sample, sequenced in a study of T cell responses to AZD1222 COVID-19 vaccine. The method was immunoSEQ multiplex PCR; TCRdb's version includes in-frame clones alone and lacks a portion of them. The data contain around 78,000 clones, about 92% of them singletons. The sequenced sample was peripheral blood, obtained on day 0 of AZD1222 vaccination. Receptors originate from an adult in good health.

V usage is TRBV14 and J usage is TRBJ1-2; D is unresolved. Germline CDR1 and CDR2: SGHDN and FVKESK. Trimming cost V 0 bases and J 8 bases, with 13 bases left between them. The CDR3 extends over 14 amino acids. CDR3 sequence reads: CASSQDMAIGGYTF. For the CDR3, the DNA is TGTGCCAGCAGCCAAGATATGGCGATCGGAGGCTACACCTTC.

The rearrangement joins TRBV19 to TRBJ1-1; 7 positions match TRBD1. The length of the CDR3 is 12 residues. V lost 8 bases to trimming and J lost 11 bases; unmatched junction nucleotides: 11. CDR1 LNHDA and CDR2 SQIVND come from the germline V gene (reference sequence). CDR3 residues: CASGSWTGGAFF. CDR3 DNA: TGTGCCAGTGGATCCTGGACAGGAGGCGCTTTCTTT.

For this clone: The junction and the germline gene differ at one end; a read error may be behind it. The chain carries TRBV29-1 and TRBJ2-7; TRBD1 matches at 9 bases. CDR1 is SQVTM, CDR2 ANQGSEA, per germline. This CDR3 has 13 residues. The CDR3 DNA follows: TGCAGCGTCGAAGGACAGGGGCTCTACGAGCAGTACTTC. Its translation is CSVEGQGLYEQYF.

The genes are TRBV5-1 and TRBJ1-2; tentatively, D is TRBD1 (5 bases). Looked up from germline, CDR1 is SGHRS and CDR2 is YFSETQ. This CDR3 is built from 16 residues. V was cut by 0 bases and J by 8 bases, with 20 bases left in between. CDR3 bases: TGCGCCAGCAGCTTGGGGTCCTTTGGGCAGGGTGGCGGCTACACCTTC. It codes for CASSLGSFGQGGGYTF. The entire variable domain, with the rest obtained from reference TRBV5-1 and TRBJ1-2, is as follows: KAGVTQTPRYLIKTRGQQVTLSCSPISGHRSVSWYQQTPGQGLQFLFEYFSETQRNKGNFPGRFSGRQFSNSRSEMNVSTLELGDSALYLCASSLGSFGQGGGYTFGSGTRLTVV.

The rearrangement links TRBV19 to TRBJ1-2; 8 bases line up with TRBD1. From germline, CDR1 is LNHDA and CDR2 SQIVND (reference sequence). The CDR3 consists of 14 residues. V shed 8 bases, J shed 5 bases, and the junction held 10 bases outside the gene matches. The CDR3 nucleotides are TGTGCCAGTTTATGGACAGGGATGGGTTATGGCTACACCTTC. It is translated as CASLWTGMGYGYTF.

The chain combines TRBV7-9 with TRBJ1-6, with 10 bases aligning to TRBD1. Germline V lookup: CDR1 SEHNR, CDR2 FQNEAQ (reference sequence). Trimming cost V 7 bases and J 4 bases; bases outside gene matches: 4. The CDR3 runs to 15 residues. CDR3 sequence (DNA): TGTGCCAGCATCGGACAGGGGGTTTATAATTCACCCCTCCACTTT. This encodes CASIGQGVYNSPLHF.

The chain links TRBV27 to TRBJ1-2; 9 nucleotides line up with TRBD1. The CDR3 spans 16 residues. Germline assignment: CDR1 MNHEY and CDR2 SMNVEV (reference sequence). V shed 6 bases, J shed 4 bases, and the junction held 12 bases outside the gene matches. The CDR3 region has the DNA TGTGCCAGCAGCGAGTCCCAGACAGGGGGTGTCTATGGCTACACCTTC. This sequence encodes CASSESQTGGVYGYTF.

This chain uses TRBV7-8 with TRBJ2-3; D possibly corresponds to TRBD1 (5 bases). The V gene's germline CDR1 is SGHVS and CDR2 FQNEAQ. The CDR3 extends over 15 amino acids. Deletions cut 6 bases from V and 3 bases from J, with 16 bases between. DNA for the CDR3: TGTGCCAGCAGATCAAGTGGGGCGATGACAGATACGCAGTATTTT. It specifies CASRSSGAMTDTQYF.

This chain connects TRBV6-4 to TRBJ2-1; D gene ambiguous. Germline V CDR1 and CDR2: MRHNA, SNTAGT. The ends were cut back, 8 bases at V and 4 bases at J, with 12 bases in the middle. The CDR3 is made up of 13 amino acids. The CDR3 reads CASSRTVYNEQFF. DNA of the CDR3: TGTGCCAGCTCCCGGACCGTTTACAATGAGCAGTTCTTC.

V usage is TRBV20-1 and J usage is TRBJ2-2; D may be TRBD1 (5 bases). V lost 3 bases and J 7 bases, leaving 9 bases between the germline ends. CDR3 length equals 12 residues. Germline CDR1 and CDR2: DFQATT and SNEGSKA (reference sequence). CDR3 protein: CSASFRVGELFF. The DNA for the CDR3 is TGCAGTGCTAGTTTCAGGGTCGGGGAGCTGTTTTTT.

The V call is TRBV7-3, the J call TRBJ2-3; 8 nucleotides match TRBD2. V was clipped by 5 bases and J by 8 bases; unmatched bases: 12. CDR1 is SGHTA, CDR2 FQGTGA, per germline. The CDR3 has 15 residues. As DNA, the CDR3 is TGTGCCAGCAGCACGGACAGCGGGGGAAAGCTTACGCAGTATTTT. Its protein is CASSTDSGGKLTQYF.

The V and J genes are TRBV9 and TRBJ1-1; a possible D gene is TRBD1 (5 bases). Deletions cut 5 bases from V and 1 base from J, with 12 bases between. The CDR3 consists of 14 residues. Germline CDR1 SGDLS, CDR2 YYNGEE. Here the CDR3 DNA reads TGTGCCAGCAGTCGAGGACACGCGAACACTGAAGCTTTCTTT. It codes for CASSRGHANTEAFF.

This chain joins TRBV6-5 and TRBJ2-1; D may be TRBD1 or TRBD2 (5 bases each). Germline CDR1 and CDR2: MNHEY and SVGAGI. This CDR3 is 16 amino acids long. Between the trimmed V and J ends, which lost 0 bases and 1 base, there was a span of 10 bases. Written as DNA, the CDR3 is TGTGCCAGCAGTTACTCGGCAGGGACGTCCTACAATGAGCAGTTCTTC. It codes for CASSYSAGTSYNEQFF.

The chain is built from TRBV6-6 and TRBJ1-1; 9 nucleotides align to TRBD1. Trimming at V came to 6 bases and at J to 1 base, leaving 9 bases not matched to a gene. The CDR3 totals 16 residues. The V gene's germline CDR1 is MNHNY and CDR2 SVGAGI (reference sequence). CDR3 amino acids: CASRPGQGRTNTEAFF. CDR3 DNA sequence: TGTGCCAGCAGACCCGGACAGGGGAGAACGAACACTGAAGCTTTCTTT.

CDR3 coding DNA: TGCGCCAGCAGCTCGGGACAGGGATTTTACGAGCAGTACTTC. Amino acid sequence: CASSSGQGFYEQYF. This chain uses TRBV5-1 with TRBJ2-7; TRBD1 matches 9 bases. The germline V gene encodes CDR1 SGHRS and CDR2 YFSETQ. The V and J ends lost 3 bases and 4 bases, in that order; junction bases with no gene match: 5. The CDR3 runs to 14 residues.

The CDR3 DNA sequence: TGTGCCAGCAGCTACGAAAGCTCTGGGGCCAACGTCCTGACTTTC. Its translation is CASSYESSGANVLTF. This chain connects TRBV13 to TRBJ2-6, with D unresolved. The CDR3 sequence is 15 residues long. Germline V CDR1 and CDR2: PRHDT, FYEKMQ (reference sequence). Trimming removed 4 bases at V and 0 bases at J, with 7 bases between.

The chain joins TRBV29-1 to TRBJ2-7, with 7 bases that match TRBD2. V was pared by 6 bases and J by 0 bases, with 8 bases of the junction left unmatched. CDR3 size: 14 residues. Germline V gene lookup returns CDR1 SQVTM and CDR2 ANQGSEA. The CDR3 bases are TGCAGCGTCAAGACTAGCACTGACTCCTACGAGCAGTACTTC. Protein product: CSVKTSTDSYEQYF.

The chain has TRBV6-2 or TRBV6-3 and TRBJ2-5; TRBD1 agrees at 8 bases. Germline V lookup: CDR1 MNHEY, CDR2 SVGEGT. V trimming: 0 bases; J trimming: 0 bases; junction bases outside the gene matches: 6. The CDR3 has 17 amino acids. The CDR3 is CASSYSNTGGYQETQYF. As DNA, the CDR3 is TGTGCCAGCAGTTACTCGAATACAGGGGGTTACCAAGAGACCCAGTACTTC.

This clone is medium-sized by share. V and J are TRBV10-3 and TRBJ1-1; D is unresolved. V lost 0 bases and J lost 1, with 9 bases in between. This CDR3 is built from 15 residues. The germline V gene has CDR1 ENHRY and CDR2 SYGVKD. CDR3 residues: CAISESGEQNTEAFF. As DNA, the CDR3 is TGTGCCATCAGTGAGTCGGGTGAGCAGAACACTGAAGCTTTCTTT.

A few counts support this clone. The chain couples TRBV7-9 to TRBJ2-7; D may be TRBD2 (6 bases). The CDR3 is 14 amino acids. Trimming removed 1 base from V and 1 base from J, with 8 bases in between. Germline CDR1 is SEHNR and CDR2 is FQNEAQ (reference sequence). CDR3 nucleotide sequence: TGTGCCAGCAGCTTAGGGGGGGAATCCTACGAGCAGTACTTC. This translates into CASSLGGESYEQYF.

The chain couples TRBV6-2 or TRBV6-3 to TRBJ2-7; TRBD2 matches at 13 bases. Germline CDR1 reads MNHEY; CDR2 reads SVGEGT. There are 20 residues in the CDR3. Losses at the gene ends were 2 bases for V and 1 base for J; bases not matched to a gene: 14. The CDR3 DNA reads TGTGCCAGCAGTTACAAACCGGGACTAGCGGGGCTCGCTAATTCCTACGAGCAGTACTTC. Protein: CASSYKPGLAGLANSYEQYF.

The rearrangement links TRBV6-1 to TRBJ2-3; TRBD2 agrees at 11 bases. The junction had 12 bases not matched to a gene; V was cut back by 4 bases and J by 6 bases. Germline V CDR1 and CDR2: MNHNS, SASEGT. The CDR3 has 17 amino acids. The CDR3 spells CASSGGLGTSGGDTQYF. The DNA of the CDR3 is TGTGCCAGCAGTGGGGGTTTGGGGACTAGCGGCGGGGATACGCAGTATTTT.

The V gene is TRBV24-1, the J gene TRBJ2-3, with 8 bases that match TRBD2. This CDR3 comprises 16 residues. Germline V CDR1 and CDR2: KGHDR, SFDVKD. V was clipped by 9 bases and J by 0 bases; unmatched bases: 10. The CDR3 spells CATSRGLEWSTDTQYF. The CDR3 DNA sequence: TGTGCCACCTCTAGGGGACTAGAATGGAGCACAGATACGCAGTATTTT.